This TCR beta chain is drawn from a study of blood T cell repertoires in COVID-19. Study-wide background: T cells, B-cell-depleted T cells, or PBMCs provided the cDNA or gDNA that served as material.

This clone was counted a few times. Sequencing was performed with immunoSEQ multiplex PCR; in TCRdb, only in-frame clones are kept and a portion is missing. The table lists 100,000 to 150,000 clones, around 89% of them singletons. V lost 5 bases and J lost 3; bases outside the gene matches: 6. CDR1 and CDR2 from the germline V gene are SGHTA and FQGTGA. This CDR3 contains 16 residues. The rearrangement joins TRBV7-3 to TRBJ2-1, with 11 positions matching TRBD2. This sequence was found in a man aged 50-60 years with acute or convalescent COVID-19. The sample was peripheral blood. The CDR3 is CASSPRLAGLYNEQFF. DNA of the CDR3: TGTGCCAGCAGCCCGCGACTAGCGGGGCTCTACAATGAGCAGTTCTTC.